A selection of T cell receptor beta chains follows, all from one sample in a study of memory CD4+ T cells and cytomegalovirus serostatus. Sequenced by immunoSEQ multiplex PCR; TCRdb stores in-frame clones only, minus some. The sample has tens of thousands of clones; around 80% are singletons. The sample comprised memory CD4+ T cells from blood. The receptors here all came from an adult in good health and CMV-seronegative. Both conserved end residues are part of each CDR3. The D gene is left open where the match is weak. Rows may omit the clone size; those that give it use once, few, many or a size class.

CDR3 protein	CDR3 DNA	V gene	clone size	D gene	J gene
CASSISFGAYEQYF	TGTGCCAGTAGTATTAGTTTCGGGGCCTACGAGCAGTACTTC	TRBV19	.	.	TRBJ2-7
CAWSQEPNQPQHF	TGTGCCTGGAGTCAAGAACCTAATCAGCCCCAGCATTTT	TRBV30	.	.	TRBJ1-5
CASIRDSNQPQHF	TGTGCCAGCATCCGAGATAGCAATCAGCCCCAGCATTTT	TRBV2	.	.	TRBJ1-5
CASSTAGVSYEQYF	TGTGCCAGCAGCACGGCCGGGGTCTCCTACGAGCAGTACTTC	TRBV5-4	.	.	TRBJ2-7
CASRRSGSRQETQYF	TGTGCCAGCAGACGGAGCGGGAGTAGACAAGAGACCCAGTACTTC	TRBV7-2	.	TRBD2	TRBJ2-5
CASSGVRDGPYGYTF	TGTGCCAGCAGTGGGGTCCGGGACGGGCCCTATGGCTACACCTTC	TRBV25-1	few	.	TRBJ1-2
CASSGVQGAEAFF	TGTGCCAGCAGCGGCGTTCAGGGGGCGGAAGCTTTCTTT	TRBV5-6	once	TRBD1	TRBJ1-1
CASSQGISGEYNEQFF	TGTGCCAGCAGCCAAGGGATTAGCGGAGAGTACAATGAGCAGTTCTTC	TRBV4-2	.	.	TRBJ2-1
CASSRSTGGGLETQYF	TGCGCCAGCAGCCGATCGACAGGGGGTGGGTTAGAGACCCAGTACTTC	TRBV4-1	.	TRBD1	TRBJ2-5
CASSLRPGGYTDTQYF	TGTGCCAGCAGCTTACGGCCGGGAGGGTACACAGATACGCAGTATTTT	TRBV11-2	.	TRBD2	TRBJ2-3
CASRPLRASGRGEQFF	TGTGCCAGCAGACCCCTCCGAGCTAGCGGGAGGGGCGAGCAGTTCTTC	TRBV11-2	few	TRBD2	TRBJ2-1
CASTYQGNEQFF	TGTGCCAGCACCTATCAGGGGAATGAGCAGTTCTTC	TRBV6-6	.	.	TRBJ2-1
CASSLVNTEAFF	TGTGCCAGCAGCTTAGTAAACACTGAAGCTTTCTTT	TRBV7-6	.	.	TRBJ1-1
CASSYRGSGNTIYF	TGTGCCAGCAGTTACCGGGGATCCGGAAACACCATATATTTT	TRBV6-6	.	.	TRBJ1-3
CASGIIPGTDNEQFF	TGCGCCAGCGGAATCATCCCCGGCACAGACAATGAGCAGTTCTTC	TRBV5-1	.	.	TRBJ2-1
CASSLDKGQYYEQYF	TGTGCCAGCAGCTTAGATAAGGGACAATACTACGAGCAGTACTTC	TRBV11-2	.	.	TRBJ2-7
CASSRRDSNYGYTF	TGTGCCAGCAGCCGCAGGGACAGTAACTATGGCTACACCTTC	TRBV11-2	once	TRBD1	TRBJ1-2
CASSYFGQSNQPQHF	TGTGCCAGCAGTTACTTCGGACAGAGCAATCAGCCCCAGCATTTT	TRBV6-6	few	.	TRBJ1-5
CASSFLGTGEGETQYF	TGCGCCAGCAGTTTCCTCGGGACAGGGGAGGGGGAGACCCAGTACTTC	TRBV5-1	.	TRBD1	TRBJ2-5
CASSPRGYTQYF	TGTGCCAGCAGCCCCAGGGGTTATACGCAGTATTTT	TRBV14	.	.	TRBJ2-3
CASSRISGSPLHF	TGTGCCAGCAGTCGTATCTCGGGATCACCCCTCCACTTT	TRBV25-1	once	.	TRBJ1-6